The 21 T cell receptor beta chains reported below all come from one sample, sequenced in a study of OX40 agonist ivuxolimab in advanced cancers. The repertoire was sequenced with immunoSEQ multiplex PCR; TCRdb's copy has only in-frame clones and lacks some. The sample gives around 62,000 clones, approximately 89% of which show up once; roughly 0.99% is in the top ten. This specimen was CD4+ or CD8+ T cells sorted from blood, taken in a trial of the OX40 agonist ivuxolimab. These receptor sequences come from an adult with an advanced solid tumor such as melanoma, head and neck, liver or kidney cancer.

J is TRBJ2-7 and V is TRBV5-1, with 9 bases matching TRBD1. Germline-derived CDR1 and CDR2 are SGHRS and YFSETQ. J was trimmed by 5 bases and V by 6 bases; bases with no gene match: 12. This CDR3 is built from 15 residues. The DNA of the CDR3 is TGCGCCAGCACCCCCTCGGGACAGGGTGGCGACGAGCAGTACTTC. Protein: CASTPSGQGGDEQYF. The whole variable domain, remainder taken from reference TRBV5-1 and TRBJ2-7, is KAGVTQTPRYLIKTRGQQVTLSCSPISGHRSVSWYQQTPGQGLQFLFEYFSETQRNKGNFPGRFSGRQFSNSRSEMNVSTLELGDSALYLCASTPSGQGGDEQYFGPGTRLTVT.

This clone was observed a single time. The genes are TRBV19 and TRBJ2-7; D is undetermined. V was cut by 3 bases and J by 5 bases, with 17 bases left in between. CDR3 size: 15 residues. Germline loops: CDR1 LNHDA, CDR2 SQIVND (reference sequence). The CDR3 region has the DNA TGTGCCAGTAGTATCGGCGGCGCTAGGTTCAACGAGCAGTACTTC. As protein: CASSIGGARFNEQYF.

The rearrangement uses TRBV2 and TRBJ1-1, with D possibly TRBD1 on 5 matching bases. V was shortened by 0 bases and J by 6 bases, with 8 bases between the two germline ends. This CDR3 region has 13 residues. Germline-derived CDR1 and CDR2 are SNHLY and FYNNEI. The CDR3 here is CASSEARGAEAFF. CDR3 DNA: TGTGCCAGCAGTGAAGCTCGGGGGGCTGAAGCTTTCTTT.

The J gene is TRBJ2-3, the V gene TRBV10-1, with 11 positions matching TRBD1. Germline-derived CDR1 and CDR2 are WNHNN and SYGVQD (reference sequence). With 6 bases clipped from V and 15 bases from J, the junction kept 20 bases outside the gene matches. The CDR3 is made up of 16 amino acids. As DNA, the CDR3 is TGCGCCAGCAGATCGGACAGGGGGCGTCGACCGGGCACATTATATTTT. It codes for CASRSDRGRRPGTLYF.

The rearrangement uses TRBV27 and TRBJ2-1; either TRBD1 or TRBD2 may fit D (6 bases each). V lost 5 bases and J lost 13, with 27 bases in between. The CDR3 is made up of 16 amino acids. CDR1 and CDR2 (germline): MNHEY, SMNVEV (reference sequence). The CDR3 spells CASSPLIDSLPGGQFF. Written as DNA, the CDR3 is TGTGCCAGCAGTCCCCTGATAGACTCGCTCCCCGGGGGCCAGTTCTTC.

The rearrangement joins TRBV7-6 to TRBJ2-5, with 8 positions matching TRBD1. The germline V gene encodes CDR1 SGHVS and CDR2 FNYEAQ. With 4 bases clipped from V and 5 bases from J, the junction kept 15 bases outside the gene matches. This CDR3 comprises 17 residues. As DNA, the CDR3 is TGTGCCAGCAGCTCGGCCAGGGGGCCTACCAGGCGGGAGACCCAGTACTTC. Translating it yields CASSSARGPTRRETQYF.

This clone was seen once. The chain recombines TRBV5-1 with TRBJ2-1; 7 positions agree with TRBD1. The CDR3 has 12 residues. The V segment lost 2 bases and the J segment 13 bases; nucleotides outside the gene matches: 6. Germline V CDR1 and CDR2: SGHRS, YFSETQ. The CDR3 spells CASSLTGEYQFF. In DNA form, the CDR3 reads TGCGCCAGCAGCTTAACAGGGGAGTATCAGTTCTTC. Filled out from reference TRBV5-1 and TRBJ2-1, the complete variable domain reads KAGVTQTPRYLIKTRGQQVTLSCSPISGHRSVSWYQQTPGQGLQFLFEYFSETQRNKGNFPGRFSGRQFSNSRSEMNVSTLELGDSALYLCASSLTGEYQFFGPGTRLTVL.

The rearrangement links TRBV7-9 to TRBJ2-7; no clear D gene. Germline V gene data show CDR1 as SEHNR and CDR2 as FQNEAQ (reference sequence). The CDR3 loop spans 13 amino acids. Deletions cut 8 bases from V and 1 base from J, with 12 bases between. CDR3 nucleotide sequence: TGTGCCAGCGGGCGTGCCGGATCCTACGAGCAGTACTTC. As protein: CASGRAGSYEQYF.

This clone was found once. The chain has TRBV29-1 and TRBJ2-1, with 13 bases fitting TRBD2. The CDR3 has 13 amino acids. From germline, CDR1 is SQVTM and CDR2 ANQGSEA. Unmatched junction bases numbered 3, after V lost 5 bases and J lost 8 bases. The CDR3 region is CSVPLAGGYEQFF. DNA for the CDR3: TGCAGCGTTCCACTAGCGGGAGGGTATGAGCAGTTCTTC.

This chain joins TRBV9 and TRBJ2-5; 7 bases map to TRBD2. The CDR3 loop spans 17 amino acids. Germline CDR1 and CDR2: SGDLS and YYNGEE. The junction had 15 bases not matched to a gene; V was cut back by 3 bases and J by 4 bases. For the CDR3, the DNA is TGTGCCAGCAGCGCGGCCGGGGGGAGCGTAGTGGGAGAGACCCAGTACTTC. This sequence encodes CASSAAGGSVVGETQYF.

The sample holds one count of this clone. The chain uses TRBV2 and TRBJ1-4, with TRBD1 matching 9 bases. Losses at the gene ends were 6 bases for V and 0 bases for J; bases not matched to a gene: 11. Germline values: CDR1 SNHLY, CDR2 FYNNEI. The CDR3 length is 18 residues. The CDR3 region is CASRTTGGLLATNEKLFF. The CDR3 DNA reads TGTGCCAGCAGGACTACAGGGGGCTTACTAGCAACTAATGAAAAACTGTTTTTT.

This clone is a singleton in its sample. The chain recombines TRBV4-2 with TRBJ2-7, with 9 bases identical to TRBD2. Per germline, CDR1 LGHNA and CDR2 YNFKEQ. J was trimmed by 4 bases and V by 0 bases; bases with no gene match: 1. This CDR3 has 14 amino acids. Written as DNA, the CDR3 is TGTGCCAGCAGCCAAGACACTAGCGGGTACGAGCAGTACTTC. Translation: CASSQDTSGYEQYF.

The V gene is TRBV28, the J gene TRBJ1-6; D might be TRBD1 (5 bases). Trimming shortened V by 3 bases and J by 9 bases, and 9 bases separated the two germline ends. The germline V gene encodes CDR1 MDHEN and CDR2 SYDVKM. The length of the CDR3 is 13 residues. CDR3 nucleotide sequence: TGTGCCAGCAGTTTCAGGGTCAGTTCACCCCTCCACTTT. Amino acid sequence: CASSFRVSSPLHF.

The chain uses TRBV11-2 and TRBJ2-3; D perhaps matches TRBD2 (6 bases). CDR1 is SGHAT and CDR2 is FQNNGV in the germline V gene. V was clipped by 0 bases and J by 11 bases, with 12 bases between them. CDR3 length: 13 amino acids. In DNA, the CDR3 is TGTGCCAGCAGCTTAGATCTCGGGGGAAGGCAGTATTTT. Protein sequence: CASSLDLGGRQYF.

This clone occurred a few times. V gene TRBV7-9 combines with J gene TRBJ2-7; D not resolved. The CDR3 has 14 residues. Trimming took off 1 base at V and 2 bases at J, with 9 bases between the two ends. Germline CDR1 reads SEHNR; CDR2 reads FQNEAQ (reference sequence). CDR3 coding DNA: TGTGCCAGCAGCTTAGGCCGCGACGCCTACGAGCAGTACTTC. Translated, it gives CASSLGRDAYEQYF.

The gene calls are TRBV28 and TRBJ1-2, with 12 bases identical to TRBD1. The CDR3 length is 15 residues. The ends lost 6 bases at V and 4 bases at J; junction bases unmatched: 6. The germline CDR1 and CDR2 sequences are MDHEN and SYDVKM. For the CDR3, the DNA is TGTGCCAGCAGCCGGGACAGGGGGCCAACCTATGGCTACACCTTC. Its protein product is CASSRDRGPTYGYTF.

This clone came up once. V and J are TRBV11-3 and TRBJ1-1; D call uncertain. Deletions cut 6 bases from V and 1 base from J, with 9 bases between. CDR1 is SGHNT and CDR2 is YENEEA in the germline V gene. There are 13 residues in the CDR3. The CDR3 region has the DNA TGTGCCAGCAGTTTATCACCGAACACTGAAGCTTTCTTT. This sequence encodes CASSLSPNTEAFF.

The chain uses TRBV6-6 and TRBJ2-7; no clear D. The CDR3 sequence is 14 residues long. Trimming removed 4 bases from V and 0 bases from J, with 10 bases in between. Germline values: CDR1 MNHNY, CDR2 SVGAGI (reference sequence). The CDR3 DNA follows: TGTGCCAGCAGTTCCCCCGTGAGCTCCTACGAGCAGTACTTC. It encodes CASSSPVSSYEQYF.

The V gene is TRBV4-1, the J gene TRBJ2-1; 12 positions match TRBD2. The germline gives CDR1 MGHRA, CDR2 YSYEKL. This CDR3 contains 16 residues. V lost 3 bases and J lost 5; bases outside the gene matches: 5. For the CDR3, the DNA is TGCGCCAGCAGCCAGGTACTAGCGGGAGGAAACAATGAGCAGTTCTTC. Translation gives CASSQVLAGGNNEQFF.

V usage is TRBV28 and J usage is TRBJ1-1, with D possibly being TRBD1 (6 bases). V lost 3 bases, J lost 5 bases, and 16 bases lay in between. Germline V lookup: CDR1 MDHEN, CDR2 SYDVKM. The CDR3 has 15 amino acids. The CDR3 DNA sequence: TGTGCCAGCAGTTTCCCCCACCCACAGGGAACTGAAGCTTTCTTT. Its translation: CASSFPHPQGTEAFF.

The chain is built from TRBV19 and TRBJ1-1; 7 nucleotides match TRBD1. The V gene end was trimmed by 7 bases and the J gene end by 1 base; junction bases not matched to a gene: 6. Per germline, CDR1 LNHDA and CDR2 SQIVND (reference sequence). There are 14 residues in the CDR3. The chain's CDR3 is CASNVRGGNTEAFF. In DNA, the CDR3 is TGTGCCAGTAACGTCAGGGGGGGGAACACTGAAGCTTTCTTT.